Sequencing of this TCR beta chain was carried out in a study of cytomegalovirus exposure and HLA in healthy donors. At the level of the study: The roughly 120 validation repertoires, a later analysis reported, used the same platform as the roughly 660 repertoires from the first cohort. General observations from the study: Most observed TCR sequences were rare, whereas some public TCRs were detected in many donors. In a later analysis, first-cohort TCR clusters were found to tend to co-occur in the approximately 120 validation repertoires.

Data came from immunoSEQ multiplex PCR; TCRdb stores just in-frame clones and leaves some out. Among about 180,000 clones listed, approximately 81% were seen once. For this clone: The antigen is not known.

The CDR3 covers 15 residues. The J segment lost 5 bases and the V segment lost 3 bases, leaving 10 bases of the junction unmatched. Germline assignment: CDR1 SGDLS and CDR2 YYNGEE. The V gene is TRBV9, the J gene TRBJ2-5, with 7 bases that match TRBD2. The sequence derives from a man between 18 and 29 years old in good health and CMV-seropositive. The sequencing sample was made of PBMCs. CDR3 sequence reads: CASSGRLARGETQYF. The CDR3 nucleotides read TGTGCCAGCAGCGGCCGACTAGCCCGGGGGGAGACCCAGTACTTC.